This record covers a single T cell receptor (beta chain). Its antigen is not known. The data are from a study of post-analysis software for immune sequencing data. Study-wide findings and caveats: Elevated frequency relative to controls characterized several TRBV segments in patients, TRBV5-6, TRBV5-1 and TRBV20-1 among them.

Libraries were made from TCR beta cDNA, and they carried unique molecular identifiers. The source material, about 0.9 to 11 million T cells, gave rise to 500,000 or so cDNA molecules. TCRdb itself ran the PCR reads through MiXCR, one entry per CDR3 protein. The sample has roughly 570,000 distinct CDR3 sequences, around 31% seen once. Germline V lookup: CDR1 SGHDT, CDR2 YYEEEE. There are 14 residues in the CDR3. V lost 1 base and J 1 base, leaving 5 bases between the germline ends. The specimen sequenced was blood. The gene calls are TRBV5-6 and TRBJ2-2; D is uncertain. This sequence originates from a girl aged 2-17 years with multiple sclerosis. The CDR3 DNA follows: TGTGCCAGCAGCTTGACGGAGAACACCGGGGAGCTGTTTTTT. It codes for CASSLTENTGELFF.